A selection of T cell receptor beta chains follows, all from one sample in a study of shared clonotypes between healthy human individuals. Measured with immunoSEQ multiplex PCR; TCRdb has only the in-frame clones, and not every one. This sample yields roughly 2,500,000 clones, of which over 85% are seen a single time; around 0.37% belongs to the top ten. The specimen sequenced was naive CD4+ T cells from PBMCs. The receptors here all came from a man aged 18 to 29 in good health. Some clones in this sample may be carry-over from other donors' samples. Both conserved end residues are part of each CDR3. The D gene is left open where the match is weak. Part of the rows lack a size; the others show once, few, many or a class for expanded clones.

j_call | clone_size | v_call | d_call | cdr3_aa | cdr3_nt
TRBJ2-4 | once | TRBV6-5 | TRBD1 | CASRSSDRDKNIQYF | TGTGCCAGCAGATCCTCCGACAGGGATAAAAACATTCAGTACTTC
TRBJ1-2 | NA | TRBV5-5 | NA | CASSSLHSYGGYTF | TGTGCCAGCAGCTCCCTACACTCCTACGGGGGCTACACCTTC
TRBJ2-5 | NA | TRBV9 | NA | CASSAPRETQYF | TGTGCCAGCAGTGCGCCGAGGGAGACCCAGTACTTC
TRBJ2-5 | once | TRBV19 | NA | CASSMGPQAETQYF | TGTGCCAGTAGTATGGGACCTCAAGCAGAGACCCAGTACTTC
TRBJ2-1 | NA | TRBV20-1 | TRBD2 | CSASSGREQFF | TGCAGTGCCTCTAGCGGGAGAGAGCAGTTCTTC
TRBJ2-7 | NA | TRBV5-1 | TRBD1 | CASSWTGAVGEQYF | TGCGCCAGCAGCTGGACAGGGGCGGTAGGCGAGCAGTACTTC
TRBJ1-2 | NA | TRBV28 | NA | CASSQRGGVRGYTF | TGTGCCAGCAGTCAGAGAGGGGGAGTGAGGGGCTACACCTTC
TRBJ1-2 | NA | TRBV27 | NA | CASSFKPNYGYTF | TGTGCCAGCAGTTTCAAACCGAACTATGGCTACACCTTC
TRBJ2-1 | NA | TRBV18 | NA | CASSSPSALVHNEQFF | TGTGCCAGCTCATCTCCTAGCGCCCTCGTCCACAATGAGCAGTTCTTC
TRBJ1-1 | few | TRBV5-1 | NA | CASIRDKGNTEAFF | TGCGCCAGCATCCGGGACAAGGGGAACACTGAAGCTTTCTTT
TRBJ2-2 | NA | TRBV28 | TRBD1 | CASRLRGPGELFF | TGTGCCAGCAGACTCAGGGGGCCCGGGGAGCTGTTTTTT
TRBJ1-2 | NA | TRBV9 | NA | CASSVDDVGSYGYTF | TGTGCCAGCAGCGTAGATGACGTGGGGTCCTATGGCTACACCTTC
TRBJ2-7 | NA | TRBV6-1 | TRBD2 | CASMRAGEAYEQYF | TGTGCCAGCATGCGGGCGGGAGAGGCGTACGAGCAGTACTTC
TRBJ2-5 | NA | TRBV29-1 | NA | CSVKNREWETQYF | TGCAGCGTGAAAAACAGGGAGTGGGAGACCCAGTACTTC
TRBJ2-5 | NA | TRBV7-3 | NA | CASSLPGEETQYF | TGTGCCAGCAGCTTACCCGGCGAAGAGACCCAGTACTTC
TRBJ1-1 | NA | TRBV27 | NA | CASSLEGENTEAFF | TGTGCCAGCAGTTTAGAGGGGGAGAACACTGAAGCTTTCTTT
TRBJ2-7 | NA | TRBV28 | TRBD1 | CASSRTGEEDYEQYF | TGTGCCAGCAGCCGGACAGGGGAAGAGGACTACGAGCAGTACTTC
TRBJ2-3 | NA | TRBV15 | TRBD2 | CATSSSGTDTQYF | TGTGCCACCAGCAGTAGCGGGACGGATACGCAGTATTTT